These 22 T cell receptor beta chains came from one sample sequenced in a study of cytomegalovirus exposure and HLA in healthy donors. The PCR ran on 60 Vbeta and 13 Jbeta primers. The data were produced by immunoSEQ multiplex PCR, yet TCRdb's version contains in-frame clones alone and is incomplete. The table lists about 63,000 clones, more than 65% of them singletons, with just under 3% in the top ten. Material for sequencing was PBMCs. The source of these receptors is a woman aged 25 to 39 in good health and CMV-seronegative.

This rearrangement joins TRBV18 to TRBJ1-5; 8 bases are shared with TRBD1. The CDR3 spans 18 residues. CDR1 is KGHSH, CDR2 LQKENI, per germline. V lost 2 bases, J lost 0 bases, and 9 bases stayed unmatched. In nucleotides, the CDR3 is TGTGCCAGCTCACCAAAGGGACAGGTTACCTATAGCAATCAGCCCCAGCATTTT. This codes for CASSPKGQVTYSNQPQHF.

This chain joins TRBV7-2 and TRBJ1-2, with TRBD1 as a possible D gene (6 bases). The CDR3 sequence is 14 residues long. Germline V gene data show CDR1 as SGHTA and CDR2 as FQGNSA. V gave up 4 bases and J gave up 8 bases, with 17 bases separating them. CDR3 loop: CASSSYREVIGYTF. The CDR3 nucleotides are TGTGCCAGCAGCTCGTACAGGGAAGTGATCGGCTACACCTTC.

The chain combines TRBV21-1 with TRBJ1-4; the table gives TRBD1 as D, unverified against the DNA. TRBV21-1 is a recognized pseudogene. The length of the CDR3 is 15 residues. The CDR3 region has the DNA TGTGCCAGCAGCAAAGAGGCAGGGGGCGCGGAAAAACTGTTTTTT. This sequence encodes CASSKEAGGAEKLFF.

J is TRBJ2-5 and V is TRBV7-9, with 10 bases aligning to TRBD1. Losses at the gene ends were 5 bases for V and 4 bases for J; bases not matched to a gene: 7. This CDR3 contains 15 residues. CDR1 and CDR2 (germline): SEHNR, FQNEAQ (reference sequence). DNA of the CDR3: TGTGCCAGCAGCGGGGACAGGGGATCGGTAGAGACCCAGTACTTC. It is translated as CASSGDRGSVETQYF.

This chain uses TRBV19 with TRBJ2-5; TRBD2 matches at 8 bases. Trimming took 2 bases from V and 1 from J; bases not matched to a gene: 3. The CDR3 is 15 residues long. Germline lookup yields CDR1 LNHDA and CDR2 SQIVND (reference sequence). CDR3 in amino acids: CASSISGGGQETQYF. CDR3 DNA: TGTGCCAGTAGTATATCGGGGGGGGGCCAAGAGACCCAGTACTTC. The entire variable domain, with the rest obtained from reference TRBV19 and TRBJ2-5, is as follows: DGGITQSPKYLFRKEGQNVTLSCEQNLNHDAMYWYRQDPGQGLRLIYYSQIVNDFQKGDIAEGYSVSREKKESFPLTVTSAQKNPTAFYLCASSISGGGQETQYFGPGTRLLVL.

The V call is TRBV11-2, the J call TRBJ1-4, with D unclear. The CDR3 sequence is 13 residues long. In germline, CDR1 is SGHAT, CDR2 FQNNGV. V dropped 3 bases and J dropped 8 bases, with 10 bases sitting between them. CDR3 coding DNA: TGTGCCAGCAGCTTGGAGGGCGGGGAAAAACTGTTTTTT. This gives the protein CASSLEGGEKLFF.

This clone was seen a few times. V gene TRBV19 combines with J gene TRBJ2-1, with 9 bases fitting TRBD2. The CDR3 loop spans 17 amino acids. Germline trimming cut 2 bases from V and 4 bases from J; bases unmatched to any gene: 9. Germline CDR1 is LNHDA and CDR2 is SQIVND (reference sequence). The CDR3 loop reads CASSISSGTRRYNEQFF. DNA for the CDR3: TGTGCCAGTAGTATATCTAGCGGGACACGGAGGTACAATGAGCAGTTCTTC.

The J gene is TRBJ1-6, the V gene TRBV19; TRBD1 aligns across 7 bases. This CDR3 has 16 amino acids. Germline V CDR1 and CDR2: LNHDA, SQIVND (reference sequence). V trimming: 5 bases; J trimming: 9 bases; junction bases outside the gene matches: 13. The CDR3 protein is CASSAYTGERGSPLHF. The CDR3 region has the DNA TGTGCCAGTAGTGCTTACACAGGGGAAAGGGGTTCACCCCTCCACTTT.

V usage is TRBV11-2 and J usage is TRBJ2-5, with unresolved D. The V gene lost 6 bases and the J gene lost 1 base, with 12 bases spanning the gap. Germline loops: CDR1 SGHAT, CDR2 FQNNGV. The CDR3 contains 14 residues. CDR3 DNA sequence: TGTGCCAGCAGTCAAAACACCTTCCAAGAGACCCAGTACTTC. Translating gives CASSQNTFQETQYF. The complete variable domain, with remaining parts taken from reference TRBV11-2 and TRBJ2-5, reads EAGVAQSPRYKIIEKRQSVAFWCNPISGHATLYWYQQILGQGPKLLIQFQNNGVVDDSQLPKDRFSAERLKGVDSTLKIQPAKLEDSAVYLCASSQNTFQETQYFGPGTRLLVL.

This chain's CDR3 is CASSPMDWNNEQFF. Written as DNA, the CDR3 is TGTGCCAGCAGCCCGATGGACTGGAACAATGAGCAGTTCTTC. This chain links TRBV9 with TRBJ2-1; maybe TRBD2 (5 bases). With 4 bases removed from V and 5 bases from J, the gap between germline ends came to 13 bases. The CDR3 is made up of 14 amino acids. The germline V gene encodes CDR1 SGDLS and CDR2 YYNGEE.

This clone showed up just a few times. The gene calls are TRBV25-1 and TRBJ2-7; 9 bases are a match to TRBD1. This CDR3 is 13 amino acids long. V was pared by 4 bases and J by 10 bases, with 8 bases of the junction left unmatched. The V gene's germline CDR1 is MGHDK and CDR2 SYGVNS. CDR3 sequence: CASSVSDRGEQYF. CDR3 bases: TGTGCCAGCAGTGTCTCGGACAGGGGAGAACAGTACTTC.

The chain combines TRBV18 with TRBJ2-5; 12 nucleotides line up with TRBD2. Germline loops: CDR1 KGHSH, CDR2 LQKENI. Trimming removed 6 bases from V and 5 bases from J; junction bases left unmatched: 10. The CDR3 contains 16 residues. The chain's CDR3 is CASSSLTSGGGETQYF. The CDR3, as DNA: TGTGCCAGCTCGTCTCTGACTAGCGGGGGAGGCGAGACCCAGTACTTC.

This chain links TRBV7-2 with TRBJ1-6, with 11 bases identical to TRBD1. Germline CDR1 and CDR2: SGHTA and FQGNSA. The CDR3 totals 14 residues. V lost 5 bases and J lost 8; bases outside the gene matches: 2. The CDR3 here is CASSGDRGDSPLHF. The CDR3, as DNA: TGTGCCAGCAGCGGGGACAGGGGGGATTCACCCCTCCACTTT. The full variable domain, its missing parts supplied by reference TRBV7-2 and TRBJ1-6, is GAGVSQSPSNKVTEKGKDVELRCDPISGHTALYWYRQSLGQGLEFLIYFQGNSAPDKSGLPSDRFSAERTGGSVSTLTIQRTQQEDSAVYLCASSGDRGDSPLHFGNGTRLTVT.

The rearrangement joins TRBV12-2 to TRBJ2-7; the table assigns TRBD1, which was not confirmed against the DNA. TRBV12-2 is noted as a pseudogene. There are 16 residues in the CDR3. In DNA, the CDR3 is TGTGCAAGTCGCTTACCGACCGACAGGGCATCCTACGAGCAGTACTTC. Its protein is CASRLPTDRASYEQYF.

V usage is TRBV2 and J usage is TRBJ2-7; 9 bases agree with TRBD2. The CDR3 runs to 15 residues. In germline, CDR1 is SNHLY, CDR2 FYNNEI. V shed 3 bases and J 4 bases; nucleotides not matched to a gene: 7. The CDR3 region is CASSDRIAGAYEQYV. The CDR3 DNA follows: TGTGCCAGCAGTGACAGGATAGCGGGAGCGTACGAGCAGTACGTC.

V is TRBV9 and J is TRBJ2-4; 7 nucleotides agree with TRBD2. CDR1 is SGDLS, CDR2 YYNGEE, per germline. The CDR3 contains 13 residues. Trimming took 0 bases from V and 7 from J; bases not matched to a gene: 1. The CDR3 DNA sequence: TGTGCCAGCAGCGTAGGACTAGCCAACATTCAGTACTTC. This translates into CASSVGLANIQYF.

The rearrangement uses TRBV5-4 and TRBJ2-1; 10 nucleotides line up with TRBD2. Germline loops: CDR1 SGHNT, CDR2 YYREEE (reference sequence). This CDR3 comprises 16 residues. V shed 0 bases, J shed 2 bases, and the junction held 2 bases outside the gene matches. The CDR3 spells CASSLGTSGTYNEQFF. The CDR3 coding sequence is TGTGCCAGCAGCTTGGGGACTAGCGGAACCTACAATGAGCAGTTCTTC.

V is TRBV4-2 and J is TRBJ2-3, with 7 bases that match TRBD2. This CDR3 has 16 residues. Unmatched junction bases numbered 9, after V lost 0 bases and J lost 6 bases. Germline assignment: CDR1 LGHNA and CDR2 YNFKEQ. For the CDR3, the DNA is TGTGCCAGCAGCCAAGAGTCGGCGGGAGTGTGGGATACGCAGTATTTT. It is translated as CASSQESAGVWDTQYF.

The rearrangement uses TRBV6-1 and TRBJ2-3; 9 bases align to TRBD1. The germline gives CDR1 MNHNS, CDR2 SASEGT. With V trimmed by 4 bases and J by 5 bases, 7 bases remained unmatched. CDR3 size: 15 residues. CDR3 sequence reads: CASSGSGTGRDTQYF. The CDR3 nucleotides read TGTGCCAGCAGTGGATCCGGGACAGGGAGAGATACGCAGTATTTT.

The J gene is TRBJ2-3, the V gene TRBV4-1; D perhaps matches TRBD1 (5 bases). CDR3 size: 14 residues. Looked up from germline, CDR1 is MGHRA and CDR2 is YSYEKL. The V end was cut by 2 bases, the J end by 4 bases, with 10 bases between. The CDR3 DNA sequence: TGCGCCAGCAGCCAACCCCTAGGGGCAGATACGCAGTATTTT. Its translation is CASSQPLGADTQYF.

V is TRBV7-9 and J is TRBJ1-1, with 8 bases lining up with TRBD1. The germline V gene has CDR1 SEHNR and CDR2 FQNEAQ (reference sequence). The CDR3 is 16 residues long. The J segment lost 2 bases and the V segment lost 4 bases, leaving 9 bases of the junction unmatched. Here the CDR3 DNA reads TGTGCCAGCAGCTCTCACAGGGGGGACAGTAACACTGAAGCTTTCTTT. Translated, it gives CASSSHRGDSNTEAFF.

This chain links TRBV5-4 with TRBJ2-1, with D tentatively TRBD1 (6 bases). Germline CDR1 SGHNT, CDR2 YYREEE (reference sequence). V was pared by 4 bases and J by 5 bases, with 10 bases between. This CDR3 has 13 amino acids. The CDR3 reads CASSPQGNNEQFF. The CDR3 coding sequence is TGTGCCAGCAGCCCACAGGGTAACAATGAGCAGTTCTTC.